Below, 22 T cell receptor beta chains from the same sample are listed, as sequenced in a study of blood T cell repertoires in COVID-19. Measured with immunoSEQ multiplex PCR; TCRdb has only the in-frame clones, and not every one. The sample holds fewer than 200,000 clones, more than 75% seen once. Input material: PBMCs or T cells enriched from blood (not recorded which). Source of these receptors: a human donor with acute COVID-19. The donor label of this sample is uncertain.

V is TRBV4-2 and J is TRBJ1-2; no clear D. The germline V gene encodes CDR1 LGHNA and CDR2 YNFKEQ. V lost 2 bases to trimming and J lost 0 bases, with 10 bases between them. This CDR3 comprises 15 residues. In DNA form, the CDR3 reads TGTGCCAGCAGCCAACCTAGCGGGCCTAACTATGGCTACACCTTC. Protein sequence: CASSQPSGPNYGYTF.

The J gene is TRBJ1-5, the V gene TRBV21-1. TRBV21-1 is termed a pseudogene. The CDR3 has 16 amino acids. The CDR3 DNA is TGTGCCAGCAGCAGGGAGCTGGTCGCTAGCAATCAGCCCCAGCATTTT. Its translation is CASSRELVASNQPQHF.

The V gene is TRBV6-5, the J gene TRBJ2-1; D unresolved. CDR1 and CDR2 (germline): MNHEY, SVGAGI. V dropped 7 bases and J dropped 2 bases, with 9 bases sitting between them. The CDR3 length is 13 residues. The CDR3 protein is CASNSSPYNEQFF. As DNA, the CDR3 is TGTGCCAGCAACTCTTCCCCCTACAATGAGCAGTTCTTC.

In its sample, this clone was seen once. This sequence joins TRBV24-1 and TRBJ2-3; 7 bases agree with TRBD2. V shed 3 bases, J shed 7 bases, and the junction held 9 bases outside the gene matches. Germline loops: CDR1 KGHDR, CDR2 SFDVKD. There are 15 residues in the CDR3. CDR3: CATSDPLADVNTQYF. The CDR3 region has the DNA TGTGCCACCAGTGATCCCCTAGCGGACGTAAATACGCAGTATTTT.

This chain joins TRBV10-3 and TRBJ2-5, with D uncertain. V dropped 0 bases and J dropped 5 bases, with 4 bases sitting between them. CDR3 length: 12 amino acids. CDR1 is ENHRY and CDR2 is SYGVKD in the germline V gene. The CDR3 nucleotides read TGTGCCATCAGTGAGTCGAGGGAGACCCAGTACTTC. Translation gives CAISESRETQYF.

This chain links TRBV4-1 with TRBJ1-5; the match to TRBD1 covers 8 bases. The CDR3 is made up of 17 amino acids. Germline V gives CDR1 MGHRA, CDR2 YSYEKL. J gave up 1 base and V 3 bases, and 8 bases lay outside the gene matches. CDR3 sequence: CASSQGGQGGSNQPQHF. In DNA form, the CDR3 reads TGCGCCAGCAGCCAGGGTGGACAGGGAGGGAGCAATCAGCCCCAGCATTTT.

The chain combines TRBV5-1 with TRBJ2-2; 7 nucleotides align to TRBD1. This CDR3 has 17 residues. Trimming removed 4 bases from V and 6 bases from J; junction bases left unmatched: 15. Per the germline V gene, CDR1 is SGHRS and CDR2 is YFSETQ. CDR3 region: CASSPRQGISIAGELFF. In nucleotides, the CDR3 is TGCGCCAGCAGCCCGAGACAGGGTATATCCATCGCCGGGGAGCTGTTTTTT.

The chain joins TRBV19 to TRBJ2-5; 11 nucleotides agree with TRBD2. Losses at the gene ends were 5 bases for V and 2 bases for J; bases not matched to a gene: 10. The CDR3 extends over 17 amino acids. Per the germline V gene, CDR1 is LNHDA and CDR2 is SQIVND (reference sequence). This CDR3 reads CASSGGASGGTQETQYF. The CDR3, as DNA: TGTGCCAGTAGTGGCGGGGCTAGCGGGGGGACACAAGAGACCCAGTACTTC.

The J gene is TRBJ2-1, the V gene TRBV15; 8 positions match TRBD2. The germline gives CDR1 LNHNV, CDR2 YYDKDF (reference sequence). The trim removed 0 bases at V and 8 bases at J, leaving 9 bases unmatched. CDR3 size: 16 residues. The DNA for the CDR3 is TGTGCCACCAGCAGAGAATTAGCGGGGTTTCGGGATGAGCAGTTCTTC. Residues: CATSRELAGFRDEQFF.

This clone occurred a few times. The gene calls are TRBV7-8 and TRBJ1-1; possibly TRBD1 for D (6 bases). The CDR3 spans 14 residues. CDR1 and CDR2 (germline): SGHVS, FQNEAQ. V shed 5 bases and J shed 6 bases, with 16 bases lying between them. The CDR3 DNA reads TGTGCCAGCAGCGATCAGACAGGTGATGCTGAAGCTTTCTTT. Translation: CASSDQTGDAEAFF.

V and J are TRBV21-1 and TRBJ1-5; the tabulated D call, TRBD1, remains unverified against the DNA. TRBV21-1 is termed a pseudogene. The CDR3 runs 19 residues. CDR3 in DNA: TGTGCCAGCAGCCCCCAAGGAGACAGGGGGCTAGTTGGCAATCAGCCCCAGCATTTT. It specifies CASSPQGDRGLVGNQPQHF.

The V call is TRBV6-2 or TRBV6-3, the J call TRBJ2-3; maybe TRBD2 (6 bases). Germline assignment: CDR1 MNHEY and CDR2 SVGEGT. V gave up 7 bases and J gave up 1 base, with 12 bases separating them. The CDR3 is 14 amino acids. In nucleotides, the CDR3 is TGTGCCAGCACCCCAACGGGGGGCACAGATACGCAGTATTTT. It yields the protein CASTPTGGTDTQYF.

The chain is built from TRBV5-1 and TRBJ2-3, with D perhaps TRBD1 (6 bases). The germline V gene has CDR1 SGHRS and CDR2 YFSETQ. The CDR3 totals 15 residues. V lost 7 bases to trimming and J lost 0 bases, with 15 bases between them. CDR3 in amino acids: CASGAAGVSTDTQYF. In DNA, the CDR3 is TGCGCCAGCGGAGCGGCAGGGGTCAGCACAGATACGCAGTATTTT.

The V and J genes are TRBV6-5 and TRBJ1-1; D remains ambiguous. The germline V gene has CDR1 MNHEY and CDR2 SVGAGI. CDR3 length: 15 residues. The V and J ends lost 6 bases and 1 base respectively, with 15 bases between them. CDR3 in amino acids: CASSLTRWGNTEAFF. CDR3 in DNA: TGTGCCAGCAGCCTAACTAGGTGGGGGAACACTGAAGCTTTCTTT.

This sequence joins TRBV7-8 and TRBJ1-1; D is ambiguous. Germline CDR1 and CDR2: SGHVS and FQNEAQ. Trimming removed 1 base at V and 1 base at J, with 13 bases between. The CDR3 runs 16 residues. The chain's CDR3 is CASSLDPSSANTEAFF. The CDR3 region has the DNA TGTGCCAGCAGCTTAGACCCAAGCAGCGCGAACACTGAAGCTTTCTTT. The whole variable domain, filled in from reference TRBV7-8 and TRBJ1-1, reads GAGVSQSPRYKVAKRGQDVALRCDPISGHVSLFWYQQALGQGPEFLTYFQNEAQLDKSGLPSDRFFAERPEGSVSTLKIQRTQQEDSAVYLCASSLDPSSANTEAFFGQGTRLTVV.

This rearrangement joins TRBV4-3 to TRBJ1-2, with TRBD1 matching over 7 bases. Germline CDR1 is LGHNA and CDR2 is YSLEER. This CDR3 spans 14 amino acids. Germline trimming cut 0 bases from V and 8 bases from J; bases unmatched to any gene: 6. The CDR3 protein is CASSQELVGGGYTF. CDR3 in DNA: TGCGCCAGCAGCCAAGAGCTGGTAGGGGGCGGCTACACCTTC.

In this sample, this clone turned up a few times. V is TRBV5-5 and J is TRBJ2-5; 7 nucleotides agree with TRBD1. The CDR3 has 15 amino acids. Germline CDR1 SGHKS, CDR2 YYEKEE (reference sequence). V lost 2 bases to trimming and J lost 2 bases; unmatched junction nucleotides: 6. Here the CDR3 DNA reads TGTGCCAGCAGCTTTCTATTGGGACAGCAAGAGACCCAGTACTTC. Its protein product is CASSFLLGQQETQYF.

The V call is TRBV11-2, the J call TRBJ1-1; D uncertain. The V and J ends lost 1 base and 4 bases respectively, with 7 bases between them. This CDR3 has 13 amino acids. The V gene's germline CDR1 is SGHAT and CDR2 FQNNGV. The CDR3 DNA follows: TGTGCCAGCAGCTTAGTGTCAGTCACTGAAGCTTTCTTT. Translating it yields CASSLVSVTEAFF.

The gene calls are TRBV10-3 and TRBJ2-3; D is undetermined. V was pared by 4 bases and J by 1 base, with 6 bases between. Germline V gives CDR1 ENHRY, CDR2 SYGVKD. CDR3 length equals 13 residues. The CDR3 DNA reads as TGTGCCATCAGTGGAGGCGGCACAGATACGCAGTATTTT. Its translation: CAISGGGTDTQYF.

CDR3 sequence reads: CASSRGGSGETQYF. The CDR3 coding sequence is TGTGCCAGCAGCCGGGGGGGCTCAGGGGAGACCCAGTACTTC. This chain joins TRBV5-4 and TRBJ2-5, with 8 bases matching TRBD2. Germline assignment: CDR1 SGHNT and CDR2 YYREEE (reference sequence). CDR3 length equals 14 residues. V trimming: 4 bases; J trimming: 5 bases; junction bases outside the gene matches: 7.

In the case of this clone: No conserved phenylalanine or tryptophan ends this CDR3, so it is likely a read error. The DNA is omitted, as the CDR3 cannot be located on it reliably, and the CDR3 follows TCRdb's listing. The chain is built from TRBV20-1 and TRBJ1-2. The CDR3 length is 9 residues, termini included. Germline CDR1 reads DFQATT; CDR2 reads SNEGSKA (reference sequence). The CDR3 is CSVFPVPLL.

The CDR3 protein is CSVGTGGAEQYF. DNA for the CDR3: TGCAGCGTTGGGACAGGGGGCGCCGAGCAGTACTTC. The chain employs TRBV29-1 and TRBJ2-7; the match to TRBD1 covers 11 bases. The CDR3 has 12 residues. V was pared by 4 bases and J by 6 bases, with 2 bases of the junction left unmatched. The V gene's germline CDR1 is SQVTM and CDR2 ANQGSEA.